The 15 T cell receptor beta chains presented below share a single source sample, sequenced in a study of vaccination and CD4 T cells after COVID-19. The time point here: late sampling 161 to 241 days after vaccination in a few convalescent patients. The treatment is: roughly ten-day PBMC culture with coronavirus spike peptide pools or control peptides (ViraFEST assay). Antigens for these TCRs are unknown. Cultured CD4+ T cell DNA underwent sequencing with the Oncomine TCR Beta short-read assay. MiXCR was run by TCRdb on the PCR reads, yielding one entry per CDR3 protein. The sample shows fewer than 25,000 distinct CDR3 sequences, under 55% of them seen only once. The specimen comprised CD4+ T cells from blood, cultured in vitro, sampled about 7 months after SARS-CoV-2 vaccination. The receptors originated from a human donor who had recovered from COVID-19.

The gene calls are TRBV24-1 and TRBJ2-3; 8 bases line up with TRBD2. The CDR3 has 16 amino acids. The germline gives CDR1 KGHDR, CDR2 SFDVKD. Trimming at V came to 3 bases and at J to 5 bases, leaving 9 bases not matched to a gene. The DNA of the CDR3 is TGTGCCACCAGTGATCAAAGAGCGGGAGAGGGAGATACGCAGTATTTT. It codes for CATSDQRAGEGDTQYF.

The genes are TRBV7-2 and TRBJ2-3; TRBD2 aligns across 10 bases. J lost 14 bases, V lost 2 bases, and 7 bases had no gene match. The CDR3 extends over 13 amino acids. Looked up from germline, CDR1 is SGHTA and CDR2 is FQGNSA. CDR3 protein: CASSLLAGARLYF. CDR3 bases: TGTGCCAGCAGCTTACTAGCGGGAGCTCGTCTGTATTTT.

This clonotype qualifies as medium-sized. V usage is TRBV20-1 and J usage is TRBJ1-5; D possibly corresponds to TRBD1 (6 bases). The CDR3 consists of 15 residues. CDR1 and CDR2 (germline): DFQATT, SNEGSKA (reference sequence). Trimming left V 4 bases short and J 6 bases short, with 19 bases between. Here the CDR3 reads CSATREQGSSQPQHF. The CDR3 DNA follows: TGCAGTGCTACCCGGGAGCAGGGGAGTAGTCAGCCCCAGCATTTT.

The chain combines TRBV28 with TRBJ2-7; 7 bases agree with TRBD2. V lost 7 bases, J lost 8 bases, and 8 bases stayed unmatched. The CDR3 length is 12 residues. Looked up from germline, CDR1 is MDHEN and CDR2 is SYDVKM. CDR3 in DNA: TGTGCCAGCACTTCGAGCGGGAACCAGCAGTACTTC. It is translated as CASTSSGNQQYF.

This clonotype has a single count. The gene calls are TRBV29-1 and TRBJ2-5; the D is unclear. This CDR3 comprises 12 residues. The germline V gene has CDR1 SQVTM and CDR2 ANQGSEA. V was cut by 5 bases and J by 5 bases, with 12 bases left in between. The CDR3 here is CSVRPDAETQYF. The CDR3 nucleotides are TGCAGCGTTCGCCCCGACGCGGAGACCCAGTACTTC.

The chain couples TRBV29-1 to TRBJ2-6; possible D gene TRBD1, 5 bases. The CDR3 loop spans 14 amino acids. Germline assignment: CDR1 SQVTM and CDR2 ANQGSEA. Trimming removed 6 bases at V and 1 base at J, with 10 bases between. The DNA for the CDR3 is TGCAGCGTGGACACTATTTCTGGGGCCAACGTCCTGACTTTC. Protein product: CSVDTISGANVLTF. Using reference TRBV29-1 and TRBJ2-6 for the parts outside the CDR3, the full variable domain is SAVISQKPSRDICQRGTSLTIQCQVDSQVTMMFWYRQQPGQSLTLIATANQGSEATYESGFVIDKFPISRPNLTFSTLTVSNMSPEDSSIYLCSVDTISGANVLTFGAGSRLTVL.

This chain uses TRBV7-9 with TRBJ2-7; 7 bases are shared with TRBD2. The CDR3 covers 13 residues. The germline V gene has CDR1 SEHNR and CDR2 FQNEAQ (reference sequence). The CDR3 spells CAEGRGDSYEQYF. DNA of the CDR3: TGTGCAGAAGGGAGGGGTGACTCCTACGAGCAGTACTTC.

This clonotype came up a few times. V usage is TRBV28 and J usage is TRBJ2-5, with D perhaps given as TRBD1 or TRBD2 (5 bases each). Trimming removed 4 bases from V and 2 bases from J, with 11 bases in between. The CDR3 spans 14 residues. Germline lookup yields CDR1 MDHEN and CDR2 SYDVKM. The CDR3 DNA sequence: TGTGCCAGCAGTTCCGGGGCGGGTCAAGAGACCCAGTACTTC. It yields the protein CASSSGAGQETQYF.

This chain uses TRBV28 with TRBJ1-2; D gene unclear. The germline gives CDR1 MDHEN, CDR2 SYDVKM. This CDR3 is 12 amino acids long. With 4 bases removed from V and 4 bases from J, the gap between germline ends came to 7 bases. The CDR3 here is CASSSNSYGYTF. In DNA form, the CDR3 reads TGTGCCAGCAGTTCCAATAGCTATGGCTACACCTTC.

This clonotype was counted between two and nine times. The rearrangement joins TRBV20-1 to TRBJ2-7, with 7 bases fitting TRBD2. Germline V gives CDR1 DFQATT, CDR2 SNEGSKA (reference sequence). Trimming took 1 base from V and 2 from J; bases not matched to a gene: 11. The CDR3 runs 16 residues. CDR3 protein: CSARGSLGEGTYEQYF. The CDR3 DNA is TGCAGTGCTAGAGGCTCTTTGGGGGAGGGGACCTACGAGCAGTACTTC.

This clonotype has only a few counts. DNA of the CDR3: TGCAGCGTTGGGGTCTCTAGCTACACCTTC. As protein: CSVGVSSYTF. The chain combines TRBV29-1 with TRBJ1-2; D remains unclear. Germline V gene sequence: CDR1 SQVTM, CDR2 ANQGSEA. V lost 4 bases, J lost 9 bases, and 9 bases lay in between. This CDR3 contains 10 residues.

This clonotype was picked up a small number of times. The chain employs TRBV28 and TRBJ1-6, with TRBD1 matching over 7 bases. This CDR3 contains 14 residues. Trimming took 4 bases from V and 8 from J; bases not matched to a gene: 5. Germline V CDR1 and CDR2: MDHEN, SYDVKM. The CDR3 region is CASSSGTAYSPLHF. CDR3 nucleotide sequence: TGTGCCAGCAGTTCCGGGACAGCCTATTCACCCCTCCACTTT.

CDR3 nucleotide sequence: TGTGCCAGCAGTACGGTCCCCACTGAAGCTTTCTTT. Translation gives CASSTVPTEAFF. The chain combines TRBV28 with TRBJ1-1; unclear D gene. In germline, CDR1 is MDHEN, CDR2 SYDVKM. V lost 5 bases, J lost 4 bases, and 8 bases lay in between. The CDR3 sequence is 12 residues long.

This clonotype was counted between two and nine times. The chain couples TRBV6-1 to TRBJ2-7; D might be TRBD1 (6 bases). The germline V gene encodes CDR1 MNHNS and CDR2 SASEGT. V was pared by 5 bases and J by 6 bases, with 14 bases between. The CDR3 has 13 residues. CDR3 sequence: CASSTTGRTEQYF. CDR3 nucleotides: TGTGCCAGCAGTACGACAGGCCGCACCGAGCAGTACTTC.

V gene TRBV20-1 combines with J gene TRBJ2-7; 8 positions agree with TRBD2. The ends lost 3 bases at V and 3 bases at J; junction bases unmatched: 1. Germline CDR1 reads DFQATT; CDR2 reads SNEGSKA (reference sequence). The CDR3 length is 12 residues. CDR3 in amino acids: CSASLAGYEQYF. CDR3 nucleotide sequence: TGCAGTGCTAGTCTAGCGGGCTACGAGCAGTACTTC.